Below, 21 T cell receptor beta chains from the same sample are listed, as sequenced in a study of shared clonotypes between healthy human individuals. CD45RO-negative cells were positively selected for CCR7, leaving out terminally differentiated effector memory CD45RA+ cells. Assay: immunoSEQ multiplex PCR; the TCRdb copy retains only in-frame clones and omits some. Of about 2 million clones listed, roughly 94% were seen once; the top ten hold 1.2%. Sequencing was done on a sample of naive CD8+ T cells sorted from blood. These TCRs come from a young man in good health.

This clone was observed a single time. The rearrangement joins TRBV6-1 to TRBJ1-4; 12 nucleotides match TRBD1. The CDR3 has 18 amino acids. J gave up 5 bases and V 1 base, and 8 bases lay outside the gene matches. Germline assignment: CDR1 MNHNS and CDR2 SASEGT. CDR3 protein: CASSEEGTGGARNEKLFF. CDR3 nucleotides: TGTGCCAGCAGTGAAGAGGGGACAGGGGGCGCGAGGAATGAAAAACTGTTTTTT.

The rearrangement joins TRBV5-4 to TRBJ2-1; TRBD1 is a possible D gene (6 bases). The CDR3 loop spans 14 amino acids. In germline, CDR1 is SGHNT, CDR2 YYREEE (reference sequence). Trimming removed 5 bases from V and 4 bases from J, with 13 bases in between. CDR3 sequence (DNA): TGTGCCAGCAGTGTAGGGGGTAGGTACAATGAGCAGTTCTTC. This sequence encodes CASSVGGRYNEQFF.

The chain links TRBV11-3 to TRBJ2-3, with D perhaps TRBD2 (6 bases). Trimming took off 5 bases at V and 4 bases at J, with 13 bases between the two ends. The CDR3 has 14 residues. Germline CDR1 SGHNT, CDR2 YENEEA. The CDR3, as DNA: TGTGCCAGCAGCGCCACCGGGGAGGCAGATACGCAGTATTTT. Amino acid sequence: CASSATGEADTQYF.

The chain combines TRBV5-5 with TRBJ1-6; TRBD1 is a possible D gene (5 bases). The CDR3 is made up of 18 amino acids. The V gene's germline CDR1 is SGHKS and CDR2 YYEKEE (reference sequence). V lost 1 base and J lost 1, with 15 bases in between. The CDR3 is CASSLHPGEKSYNSPLHF. The CDR3 coding sequence is TGTGCCAGCAGCTTGCATCCGGGGGAAAAGTCCTATAATTCACCCCTCCACTTT.

The J gene is TRBJ1-3, the V gene TRBV27; D unclear. V lost 5 bases to trimming and J lost 3 bases, with 8 bases between them. Germline V gene sequence: CDR1 MNHEY, CDR2 SMNVEV (reference sequence). The CDR3 has 13 amino acids. The CDR3 protein is CASSGLGGNTIYF. For the CDR3, the DNA is TGTGCCAGCAGTGGATTGGGTGGAAACACCATATATTTT.

This rearrangement joins TRBV4-1 to TRBJ1-1; D may be TRBD1 (6 bases). V was clipped by 5 bases and J by 2 bases, with 12 bases between them. The CDR3 has 14 amino acids. Germline V lookup: CDR1 MGHRA, CDR2 YSYEKL. Here the CDR3 DNA reads TGCGCCAGCAGCGCACAGGGTTACAACACTGAAGCTTTCTTT. It is translated as CASSAQGYNTEAFF.

This clone was seen just once. The sample contains more than one DNA sequence encoding this CDR3. The chain couples TRBV9 to TRBJ2-7; TRBD2 matches 10 bases. V dropped 0 bases and J dropped 3; count of bases not matched to a gene: 3. The CDR3 runs 15 residues. The germline CDR1 and CDR2 sequences are SGDLS and YYNGEE. The CDR3 loop is CASSVGTSGFYEQYF. The CDR3 nucleotides are TGTGCCAGCAGCGTAGGGACTAGCGGCTTCTACGAGCAGTACTTC.

The gene calls are TRBV5-4 and TRBJ2-2; a possible D gene is TRBD1 (6 bases). With 2 bases removed from V and 6 bases from J, the gap between germline ends came to 11 bases. From germline, CDR1 is SGHNT and CDR2 YYREEE (reference sequence). The CDR3 runs to 14 residues. CDR3 sequence (DNA): TGTGCCAGCAGCTTTATAGGGGGTCCCGGGGAGCTGTTTTTT. As protein: CASSFIGGPGELFF.

This rearrangement joins TRBV28 to TRBJ2-5; 9 positions agree with TRBD2. The CDR3 runs 13 residues. Germline V gives CDR1 MDHEN, CDR2 SYDVKM. The ends lost 5 bases at V and 5 bases at J; junction bases unmatched: 3. The CDR3, as DNA: TGTGCCAGCAGTCCTAGCGGGGTGGAGACCCAGTACTTC. Protein sequence: CASSPSGVETQYF.

This clone was detected a few times. Other nucleotide sequences from this sample produce the same CDR3. This sequence joins TRBV4-3 and TRBJ2-7; weak D call: TRBD1 (5 bases). Germline V gene data show CDR1 as LGHNA and CDR2 as YSLEER. The CDR3 consists of 13 residues. V lost 0 bases and J lost 3, with 6 bases in between. The CDR3 bases are TGCGCCAGCAGCCAAGACAGGGTCTACGAGCAGTACTTC. This codes for CASSQDRVYEQYF.

The V call is TRBV5-4, the J call TRBJ1-3, with D perhaps matching TRBD1 (5 bases). Trimming cost V 2 bases and J 2 bases, with 8 bases left between them. The germline V gene encodes CDR1 SGHNT and CDR2 YYREEE (reference sequence). The CDR3 runs to 14 residues. The CDR3 here is CASSFWGAGNTIYF. CDR3 sequence (DNA): TGTGCCAGCAGCTTTTGGGGGGCTGGAAACACCATATATTTT.

This clone was counted between two and nine times. The V and J genes are TRBV9 and TRBJ1-1; perhaps TRBD1 as D (5 bases). V gave up 0 bases and J gave up 3 bases, with 12 bases separating them. CDR1 and CDR2 (germline): SGDLS, YYNGEE. The CDR3 length is 15 residues. The CDR3 protein is CASSVAGGVDTEAFF. CDR3 nucleotides: TGTGCCAGCAGCGTAGCAGGAGGGGTAGACACTGAAGCTTTCTTT.

This chain joins TRBV4-3 and TRBJ2-1, with unresolved D. Germline V lookup: CDR1 LGHNA, CDR2 YSLEER. Trimming left V 0 bases short and J 2 bases short, with 5 bases between. The length of the CDR3 is 14 residues. CDR3 in amino acids: CASSQDITYNEQFF. The CDR3 DNA is TGCGCCAGCAGCCAAGATATCACCTACAATGAGCAGTTCTTC.

The gene calls are TRBV7-3 and TRBJ2-1; TRBD1 matches 12 bases. This CDR3 contains 18 residues. Germline CDR1 SGHTA, CDR2 FQGTGA. V trimming: 3 bases; J trimming: 2 bases; junction bases outside the gene matches: 8. The CDR3 nucleotides are TGTGCCAGCAGCTTGTATCCGGGACAGGGGGCCCCCTACAATGAGCAGTTCTTC. It encodes CASSLYPGQGAPYNEQFF.

The table lists this clone with a count of one. The chain uses TRBV11-2 and TRBJ2-2; a possible D gene is TRBD1 (6 bases). In germline, CDR1 is SGHAT, CDR2 FQNNGV. This CDR3 contains 15 residues. Trimming stripped 0 bases from V and 9 bases from J, with 14 bases between. CDR3 amino acids: CASSLDGGQSRELFF. The CDR3 DNA reads as TGTGCCAGCAGCTTAGATGGTGGACAGTCCCGGGAGCTGTTTTTT.

Concerning this clone: The same CDR3 can be traced to other DNA sequences in this sample. This chain uses TRBV7-9 with TRBJ2-5, with D uncertain. Trimming took 1 base from V and 5 from J, leaving 8 bases between them. CDR1 and CDR2 (germline): SEHNR, FQNEAQ (reference sequence). The CDR3 runs 13 residues. DNA of the CDR3: TGTGCCAGCAGCTTAGTGGCCCGGGAGACCCAGTACTTC. Translated: CASSLVARETQYF.

This chain joins TRBV5-1 and TRBJ2-3; 7 bases are a match to TRBD1. CDR3 length: 15 amino acids. After removal of 0 bases from V and 0 bases from J, the junction contained 1 base not matched to a gene. The germline gives CDR1 SGHRS, CDR2 YFSETQ. CDR3 protein: CASSLDRGSTDTQYF. The CDR3 DNA is TGCGCCAGCAGCTTGGACAGGGGTAGCACAGATACGCAGTATTTT.

Worth noting for this clone: The sample carries other DNA sequences with the same CDR3. The chain carries TRBV11-2 and TRBJ1-2; no clear D gene. This CDR3 comprises 13 residues. CDR1 and CDR2 from the germline V gene are SGHAT and FQNNGV. V lost 6 bases to trimming and J lost 2 bases, with 10 bases between them. CDR3 sequence reads: CASSLGGNYGYTF. The CDR3 DNA sequence: TGTGCCAGCAGTCTAGGAGGAAACTATGGCTACACCTTC. Based on the CDR3 plus reference TRBV11-2 and TRBJ1-2, the full variable domain is EAGVAQSPRYKIIEKRQSVAFWCNPISGHATLYWYQQILGQGPKLLIQFQNNGVVDDSQLPKDRFSAERLKGVDSTLKIQPAKLEDSAVYLCASSLGGNYGYTFGSGTRLTVV.

A remark on this clone: The sample carries other DNA sequences with the same CDR3. The chain has TRBV28 and TRBJ1-2, with a weak D call TRBD1 (6 bases). The germline CDR1 and CDR2 sequences are MDHEN and SYDVKM. The CDR3 loop spans 11 amino acids. Trimming stripped 3 bases from V and 8 bases from J, with 7 bases between. The CDR3 nucleotides are TGTGCCAGCAGTTTTGGGGGCGGCTACACCTTC. Residues: CASSFGGGYTF.

The V call is TRBV28, the J call TRBJ2-1; 12 positions match TRBD2. Germline V lookup: CDR1 MDHEN, CDR2 SYDVKM. V was clipped by 3 bases and J by 2 bases; unmatched bases: 8. This CDR3 contains 18 residues. The CDR3 loop reads CASSLGDLAGGPYNEQFF. The CDR3 DNA reads as TGTGCCAGCAGTTTGGGCGATCTAGCGGGGGGGCCCTACAATGAGCAGTTCTTC.

The chain carries TRBV9 and TRBJ1-1, with D tentatively TRBD1 (5 bases). Looked up from germline, CDR1 is SGDLS and CDR2 is YYNGEE. With 3 bases removed from V and 10 bases from J, the gap between germline ends came to 13 bases. The CDR3 is made up of 12 amino acids. The CDR3 nucleotides read TGTGCCAGCAGCGACGGGGCAGACTCAGCTTTCTTT. Translated, it gives CASSDGADSAFF.